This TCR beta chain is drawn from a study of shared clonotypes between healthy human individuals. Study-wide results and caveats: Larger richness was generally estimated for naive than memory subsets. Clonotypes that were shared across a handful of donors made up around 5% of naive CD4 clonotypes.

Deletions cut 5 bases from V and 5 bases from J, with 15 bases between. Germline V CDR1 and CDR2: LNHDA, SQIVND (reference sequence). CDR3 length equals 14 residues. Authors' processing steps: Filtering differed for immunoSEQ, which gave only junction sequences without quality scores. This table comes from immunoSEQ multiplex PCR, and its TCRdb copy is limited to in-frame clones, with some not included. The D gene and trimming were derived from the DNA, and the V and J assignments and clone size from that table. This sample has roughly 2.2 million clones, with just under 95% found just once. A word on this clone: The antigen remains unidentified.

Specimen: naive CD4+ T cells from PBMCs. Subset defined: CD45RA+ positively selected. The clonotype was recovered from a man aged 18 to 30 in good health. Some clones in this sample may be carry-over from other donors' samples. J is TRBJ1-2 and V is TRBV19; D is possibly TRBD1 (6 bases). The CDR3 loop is CASSPGHLGYGYTF. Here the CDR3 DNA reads TGTGCCAGTAGTCCGGGACACCTTGGGTATGGCTACACCTTC.